The rows below give T cell receptor beta chains drawn from one sample of a study of cytomegalovirus exposure and HLA in healthy donors. Method: immunoSEQ multiplex PCR; TCRdb's copy keeps in-frame clones and lacks some. The data show about 68,000 clones, with roughly 95% seen just once and 2% to 2.5% held by the top ten. The material sequenced was PBMCs. The source is a man between 18 and 35 years old in good health and CMV-seronegative. The CDR3 runs from the conserved cysteine through the conserved F or W. Fields, in order: clone size, V gene, CDR3 length, D gene, J gene, CDR3 protein, CDR3 DNA. A D gene is named only where the DNA matches it firmly. A row's size may be missing; if present it is once, few, many or a size class.

once	TRBV7-8	12	-	TRBJ2-7	CASSLTAYEQYF	TGTGCCAGCAGCTTAACAGCCTACGAGCAGTACTTC
-	TRBV2	14	TRBD1	TRBJ2-7	CASSVDRGADEQYF	TGTGCCAGCAGTGTTGACAGGGGAGCTGACGAGCAGTACTTC
-	TRBV9	15	-	TRBJ2-2	CASSVEVGRSGELFF	TGTGCCAGCAGCGTAGAAGTCGGAAGGAGCGGGGAGCTGTTTTTT
-	TRBV6-5	13	-	TRBJ1-6	CASSKGGEVTLHF	TGTGCCAGCAGTAAAGGAGGGGAAGTAACCCTCCACTTT
-	TRBV30	16	-	TRBJ1-2	CAWRTPRWRQNYGYTF	TGTGCCTGGAGGACTCCCCGATGGCGGCAGAACTATGGCTACACCTTC
-	TRBV11-2	14	TRBD1	TRBJ2-7	CASSPGDRGYEQYF	TGTGCCAGCAGCCCGGGGGACAGGGGGTACGAGCAGTACTTC
-	TRBV7-3	13	TRBD1	TRBJ2-1	CASSLTGDNEQFF	TGTGCCAGCAGCTTGACAGGGGACAATGAGCAGTTCTTC
-	TRBV18	15	TRBD2	TRBJ2-5	CASSPIAGVWETQYF	TGTGCCAGCTCACCAATAGCGGGAGTATGGGAGACCCAGTACTTC
-	TRBV7-8	14	TRBD2	TRBJ2-7	CASSGVAGVTEQYF	TGTGCCAGCAGCGGGGTAGCGGGAGTAACCGAGCAGTACTTC
-	TRBV18	14	TRBD1	TRBJ2-5	CASSPDRGQETQYF	TGTGCCAGCTCACCCGACAGGGGGCAAGAGACCCAGTACTTC
-	TRBV28	16	-	TRBJ1-1	CASSLTRQTGNTEAFF	TGTGCCAGCAGCCTAACCAGACAGACGGGGAACACTGAAGCTTTCTTT
-	TRBV7-9	12	-	TRBJ2-3	CASSFEADTQYF	TGTGCCAGCAGCTTTGAAGCCGATACGCAGTATTTT
-	TRBV13	16	-	TRBJ2-6	CASRVTGVSGANVLTF	TGTGCCAGCAGAGTCACAGGAGTCTCTGGGGCCAACGTCCTGACTTTC
-	TRBV6-1	15	TRBD2	TRBJ2-7	CASRSKTSGSYEQYF	TGTGCCAGCAGAAGCAAGACTAGCGGGAGTTACGAGCAGTACTTC
-	TRBV5-1	13	-	TRBJ2-7	CASSLAGTYEQYF	TGCGCCAGCAGCTTAGCAGGGACCTACGAGCAGTACTTC
-	TRBV27	16	TRBD2	TRBJ2-7	CASSNPGTSGSYEQYF	TGTGCCAGCAGTAACCCCGGGACTAGCGGGTCCTACGAGCAGTACTTC
once	TRBV6-5	13	TRBD1	TRBJ2-7	CASSPYRGQEQYF	TGTGCCAGCAGCCCCTACAGGGGGCAAGAGCAGTACTTC
-	TRBV11-2	18	-	TRBJ1-4	CASSLFPGEGGLDEKLFF	TGTGCCAGCAGCTTATTTCCAGGAGAAGGGGGATTAGATGAAAAACTGTTTTTT